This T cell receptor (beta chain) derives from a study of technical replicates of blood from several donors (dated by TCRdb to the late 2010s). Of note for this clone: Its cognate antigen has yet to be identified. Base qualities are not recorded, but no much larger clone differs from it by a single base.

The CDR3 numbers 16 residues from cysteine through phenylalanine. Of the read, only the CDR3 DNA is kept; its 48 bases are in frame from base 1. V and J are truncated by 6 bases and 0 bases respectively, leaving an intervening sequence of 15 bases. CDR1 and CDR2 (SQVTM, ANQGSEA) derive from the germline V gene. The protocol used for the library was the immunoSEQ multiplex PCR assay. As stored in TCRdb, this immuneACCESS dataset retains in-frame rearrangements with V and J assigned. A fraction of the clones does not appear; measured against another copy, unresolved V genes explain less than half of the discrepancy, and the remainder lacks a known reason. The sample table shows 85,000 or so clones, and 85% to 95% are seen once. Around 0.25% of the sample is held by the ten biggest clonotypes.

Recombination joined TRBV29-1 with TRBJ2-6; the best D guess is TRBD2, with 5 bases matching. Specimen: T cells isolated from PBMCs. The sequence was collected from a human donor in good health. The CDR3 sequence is CSVTRTGNSGANVLTF. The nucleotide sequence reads TGCAGCGTCACTAGAACCGGGAACTCTGGGGCCAACGTCCTGACTTTC.